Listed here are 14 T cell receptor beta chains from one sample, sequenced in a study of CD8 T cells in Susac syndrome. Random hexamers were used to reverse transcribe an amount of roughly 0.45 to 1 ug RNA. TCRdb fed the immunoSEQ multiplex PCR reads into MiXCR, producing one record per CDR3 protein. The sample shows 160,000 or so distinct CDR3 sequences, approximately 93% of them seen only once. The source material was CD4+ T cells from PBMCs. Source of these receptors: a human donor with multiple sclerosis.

This CDR3 is CAWSSQGFNGYTF. The CDR3 DNA sequence: TGTGCCTGGAGTTCACAGGGGTTTAATGGCTACACCTTC. The rearrangement joins TRBV30 to TRBJ1-2; 7 bases line up with TRBD1. There are 13 residues in the CDR3. V lost 2 bases and J lost 6; bases outside the gene matches: 6. Germline CDR1 reads GTSNPN; CDR2 reads SVGIG (reference sequence).

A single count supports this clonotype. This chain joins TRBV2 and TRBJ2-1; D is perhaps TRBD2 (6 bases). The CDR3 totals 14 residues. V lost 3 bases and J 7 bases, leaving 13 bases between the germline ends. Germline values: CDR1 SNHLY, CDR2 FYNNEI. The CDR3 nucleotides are TGTGCCAGCAGTGAGGGGCTAGCGAGTAATGAGCAGTTCTTC. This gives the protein CASSEGLASNEQFF. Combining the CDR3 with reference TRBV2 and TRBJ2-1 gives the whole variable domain EPEVTQTPSHQVTQMGQEVILRCVPISNHLYFYWYRQILGQKVEFLVSFYNNEISEKSEIFDDQFSVERPDGSNFTLKIRSTKLEDSAMYFCASSEGLASNEQFFGPGTRLTVL.

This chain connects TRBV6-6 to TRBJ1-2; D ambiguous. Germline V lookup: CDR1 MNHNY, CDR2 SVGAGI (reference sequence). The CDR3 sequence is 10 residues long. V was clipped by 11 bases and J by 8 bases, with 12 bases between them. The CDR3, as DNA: TGTGCCGGCTCGGACCCGGGCTACACCTTC. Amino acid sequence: CAGSDPGYTF.

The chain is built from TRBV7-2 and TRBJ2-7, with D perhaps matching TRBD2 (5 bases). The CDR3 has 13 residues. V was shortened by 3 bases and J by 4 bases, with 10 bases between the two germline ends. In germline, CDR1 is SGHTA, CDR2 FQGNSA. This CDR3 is CASSFGVGYEQYF. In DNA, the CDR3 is TGTGCCAGCAGCTTCGGGGTTGGGTACGAGCAGTACTTC.

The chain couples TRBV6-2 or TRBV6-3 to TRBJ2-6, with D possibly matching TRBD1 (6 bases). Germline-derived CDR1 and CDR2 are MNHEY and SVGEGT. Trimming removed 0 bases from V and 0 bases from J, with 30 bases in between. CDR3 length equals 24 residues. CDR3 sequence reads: CASSYSTGIQGPSLFNSGANVLTF. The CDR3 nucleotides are TGTGCCAGCAGTTACTCGACGGGAATACAGGGCCCCTCTCTCTTCAACTCTGGGGCCAACGTCCTGACTTTC.

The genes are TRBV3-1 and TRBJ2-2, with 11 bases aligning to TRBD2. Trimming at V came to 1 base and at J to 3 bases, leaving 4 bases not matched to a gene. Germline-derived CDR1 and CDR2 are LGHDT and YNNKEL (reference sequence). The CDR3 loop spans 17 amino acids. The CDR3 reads CASSQVIAGGDTGELFF. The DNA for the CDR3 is TGTGCCAGCAGCCAAGTCATAGCGGGAGGGGACACCGGGGAGCTGTTTTTT. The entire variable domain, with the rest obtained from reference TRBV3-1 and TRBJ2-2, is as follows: DTAVSQTPKYLVTQMGNDKSIKCEQNLGHDTMYWYKQDSKKFLKIMFSYNNKELIINETVPNRFSPKSPDKAHLNLHINSLELGDSAVYFCASSQVIAGGDTGELFFGEGSRLTVL.

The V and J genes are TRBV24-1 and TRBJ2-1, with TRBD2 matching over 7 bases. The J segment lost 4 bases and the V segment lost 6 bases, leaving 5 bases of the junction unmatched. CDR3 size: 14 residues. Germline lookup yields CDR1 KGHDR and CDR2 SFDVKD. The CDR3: CATSREGPYNEQFF. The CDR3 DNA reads TGTGCCACCAGTAGGGAGGGGCCGTACAATGAGCAGTTCTTC.

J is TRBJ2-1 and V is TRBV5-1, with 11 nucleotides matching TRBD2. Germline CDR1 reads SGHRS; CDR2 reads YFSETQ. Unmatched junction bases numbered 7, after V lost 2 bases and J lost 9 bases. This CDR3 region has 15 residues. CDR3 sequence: CASSFLLAGASEQFF. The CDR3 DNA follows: TGCGCCAGCAGCTTCCTACTAGCGGGAGCTTCTGAGCAGTTCTTC.

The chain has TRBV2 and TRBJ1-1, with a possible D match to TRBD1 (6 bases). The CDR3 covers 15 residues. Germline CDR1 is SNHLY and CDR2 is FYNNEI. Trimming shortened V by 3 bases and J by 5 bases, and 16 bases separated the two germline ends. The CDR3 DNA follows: TGTGCCAGCAGTGATCCCGGGCAGGGGAGGACTGAAGCTTTCTTT. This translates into CASSDPGQGRTEAFF.

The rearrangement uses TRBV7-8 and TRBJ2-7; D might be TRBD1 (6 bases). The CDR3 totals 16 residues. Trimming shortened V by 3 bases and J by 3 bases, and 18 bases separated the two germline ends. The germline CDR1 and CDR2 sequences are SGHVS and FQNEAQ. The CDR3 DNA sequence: TGTGCCAGCAGCTTCACATTCGGACAGCCCAGCTACGAGCAGTACTTC. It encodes CASSFTFGQPSYEQYF.

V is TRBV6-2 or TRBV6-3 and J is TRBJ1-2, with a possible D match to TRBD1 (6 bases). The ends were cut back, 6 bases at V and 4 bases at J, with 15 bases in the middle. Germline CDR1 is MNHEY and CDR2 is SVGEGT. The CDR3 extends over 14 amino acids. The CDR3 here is CASSQQGGSYGYTF. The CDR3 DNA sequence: TGTGCCAGCAGCCAACAGGGAGGAAGCTATGGCTACACCTTC.

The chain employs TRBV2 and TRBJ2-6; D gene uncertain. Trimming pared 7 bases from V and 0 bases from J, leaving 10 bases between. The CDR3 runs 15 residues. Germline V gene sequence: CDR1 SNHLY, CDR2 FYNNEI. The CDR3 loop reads CASKPALSGANVLTF. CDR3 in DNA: TGTGCCAGCAAGCCAGCCCTCTCTGGGGCCAACGTCCTGACTTTC.

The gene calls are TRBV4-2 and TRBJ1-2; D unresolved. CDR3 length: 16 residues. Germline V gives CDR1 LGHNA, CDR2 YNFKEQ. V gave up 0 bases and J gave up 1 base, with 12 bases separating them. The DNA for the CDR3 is TGTGCCAGCAGCCAAGATGATTTTAGGGATAACTATGGCTACACCTTC. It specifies CASSQDDFRDNYGYTF.

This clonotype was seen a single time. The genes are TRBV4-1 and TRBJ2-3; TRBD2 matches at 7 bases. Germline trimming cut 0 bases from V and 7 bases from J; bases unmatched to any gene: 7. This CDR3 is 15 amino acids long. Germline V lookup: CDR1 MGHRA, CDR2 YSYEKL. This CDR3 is CASSQDPAGMNTQYF. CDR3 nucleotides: TGCGCCAGCAGCCAAGATCCAGCGGGAATGAATACGCAGTATTTT.